These 23 T cell receptor beta chains originate from one sample sequenced in a study of regulatory T cells in long-lasting Graves disease. Researchers made TCR beta libraries by using iRepertoire HTBI primers and running Arm-PCR on CDR3 regions. TCRdb passed the multiplex PCR reads through MiXCR, listing each CDR3 protein once. The sample has hundreds of thousands of distinct CDR3 sequences; 15% are singletons. Stated time point: newly diagnosed GD, antithyroid drugs for less than 3 months. The TCR library was made from RNA that had been extracted from PBMCs in TRIzol. The sample was also linked to a second study, of T cells in Graves' hyperthyroidism and ophthalmopathy.

Sample: peripheral blood mononuclear cells (PBMCs), taken at new diagnosis, from a patient treated with antithyroid drugs. Every receptor here comes from a woman between 40 and 55 years old with Graves disease.

This clonotype showed up many times. V is TRBV6-5 and J is TRBJ2-2; D possibly corresponds to TRBD1 (6 bases). Per the germline V gene, CDR1 is MNHEY and CDR2 is SVGAGI. The CDR3 extends over 15 amino acids. V dropped 3 bases and J dropped 3 bases, with 11 bases sitting between them. Here the CDR3 reads CASSYGDTYTGELFF. CDR3 DNA sequence: TGTGCCAGCAGTTATGGGGACACCTACACCGGGGAGCTGTTTTTT.

Comments on this clonotype: Possible read error: a much larger clone is one base away. The CDR3, as DNA: TGTGCCAGTATGGTGAACGCTGAAGCTTTCTTT. This codes for CASMVNAEAFF. The rearrangement joins TRBV19 to TRBJ1-1; D is ambiguous. This CDR3 is built from 11 residues. In germline, CDR1 is LNHDA, CDR2 SQIVND (reference sequence).

There are many counts of this clonotype. This chain joins TRBV6-2 or TRBV6-3 and TRBJ2-1, with TRBD1 matching over 10 bases. Germline V gene lookup returns CDR1 MNHEY and CDR2 SVGEGT. The CDR3 length is 18 residues. With 6 bases clipped from V and 3 bases from J, the junction kept 14 bases outside the gene matches. CDR3 sequence (DNA): TGTGCCAGCAGCCTCGACCGGACAGGGGGTCGTGGCTACAATGAGCAGTTCTTC. As protein: CASSLDRTGGRGYNEQFF.

The sample holds a few counts of this clonotype. The chain uses TRBV9 and TRBJ2-1; 8 bases line up with TRBD2. V was pared by 1 base and J by 5 bases, with 5 bases of the junction left unmatched. Germline V gene data show CDR1 as SGDLS and CDR2 as YYNGEE. The CDR3 has 15 residues. CDR3 region: CASSVSGSMHNEQFF. The CDR3 coding sequence is TGTGCCAGCAGCGTAAGCGGGAGTATGCACAATGAGCAGTTCTTC.

This clonotype was recorded many times. The chain couples TRBV27 to TRBJ2-3; the D gene is possibly TRBD1 (6 bases). The ends were cut back, 1 base at V and 0 bases at J, with 20 bases in the middle. The CDR3 runs to 19 residues. CDR1 is MNHEY and CDR2 is SMNVEV in the germline V gene (reference sequence). The CDR3 DNA is TGTGCCAGCAGTTTATTTTCATCCGGGACATGGACTAGCACAGATACGCAGTATTTT. Protein sequence: CASSLFSSGTWTSTDTQYF.

This clonotype was recorded at least ten times. CDR3 amino acids: CASSEERVANNEQFF. The CDR3 DNA sequence: TGTGCCAGCAGTGAAGAGCGGGTGGCTAACAATGAGCAGTTCTTC. V usage is TRBV2 and J usage is TRBJ2-1; perhaps TRBD2 as D (6 bases). CDR1 SNHLY and CDR2 FYNNEI come from the germline V gene. V gave up 1 base and J gave up 5 bases, with 12 bases separating them. The CDR3 totals 15 residues.

This clonotype was recorded at least ten times. This rearrangement joins TRBV7-8 to TRBJ1-4; 10 bases fit TRBD1. Germline CDR1 is SGHVS and CDR2 is FQNEAQ. This CDR3 spans 18 amino acids. V was pared by 0 bases and J by 6 bases, with 10 bases of the junction left unmatched. CDR3 nucleotide sequence: TGTGCCAGCAGCTTAGCGAACATTCGACAGGGGGCGGATGAAAAACTGTTTTTT. As protein: CASSLANIRQGADEKLFF.

This clonotype was seen repeatedly, ten times or more. The rearrangement uses TRBV9 and TRBJ2-5; D may be TRBD2 (5 bases). Trimming cost V 0 bases and J 5 bases, with 8 bases left between them. This CDR3 has 13 residues. Germline loops: CDR1 SGDLS, CDR2 YYNGEE. This chain's CDR3 is CASSVGELETQYF. CDR3 bases: TGTGCCAGCAGCGTAGGGGAGCTCGAGACCCAGTACTTC.

This clonotype was counted many times. CDR3 DNA sequence: TGTGCCAGCTCCCCTCCAGGACTAGTTTTTTATGAGCAGTTCTTC. This encodes CASSPPGLVFYEQFF. The chain joins TRBV18 to TRBJ2-1; 7 bases line up with TRBD2. V was pared by 6 bases and J by 8 bases, with 13 bases of the junction left unmatched. The CDR3 is made up of 15 amino acids. Germline CDR1 KGHSH, CDR2 LQKENI.

V is TRBV7-6 and J is TRBJ1-1; 9 bases are shared with TRBD1. Per the germline V gene, CDR1 is SGHVS and CDR2 is FNYEAQ. There are 12 residues in the CDR3. The trim removed 8 bases at V and 5 bases at J, leaving 3 bases unmatched. CDR3 sequence: CASRTGETEAFF. The CDR3 nucleotides read TGTGCCAGCCGGACAGGGGAGACTGAAGCTTTCTTT.

This clonotype has just a few counts. The rearrangement links TRBV7-9 to TRBJ2-5; TRBD2 agrees at 9 bases. This CDR3 region has 14 residues. Trimming cost V 9 bases and J 3 bases; bases outside gene matches: 8. In germline, CDR1 is SEHNR, CDR2 FQNEAQ (reference sequence). The CDR3 loop is CASTIAGEEETQYF. CDR3 bases: TGTGCCAGTACTATAGCGGGAGAGGAAGAGACCCAGTACTTC.

Turning to this clonotype: A much larger clonotype is one base distant, so this may be a read error. The V call is TRBV7-2, the J call TRBJ2-5; a possible D gene is TRBD2 (5 bases). Between the trimmed V and J ends, which lost 1 base and 4 bases, there was a span of 13 bases. CDR3 size: 15 residues. Germline CDR1 SGHTA, CDR2 FQGNSA. The CDR3 DNA is TGTGCCAGCAGCTTAGGGAGCGGCCCCCGAGAGACCCAGTACTTC. This gives the protein CASSLGSGPRETQYF.

In its sample, this clonotype was seen many times. The rearrangement links TRBV11-2 to TRBJ2-1; D might be TRBD1 (6 bases). The CDR3 is 16 amino acids. The germline V and J ends were trimmed by 6 bases and 9 bases, with 24 bases remaining between them. From germline, CDR1 is SGHAT and CDR2 FQNNGV. The CDR3 DNA is TGTGCCAGCAGTAGAGGACAGCTGACACTTCGGATTGAGCAGTTCTTC. It encodes CASSRGQLTLRIEQFF.

This clonotype was picked up many times. The chain has TRBV28 and TRBJ1-2, with D possibly TRBD1 on 6 matching bases. The CDR3 has 13 amino acids. The germline V gene has CDR1 MDHEN and CDR2 SYDVKM. The V end lost 9 bases, the J end lost 0 bases, and 11 bases lay between the germline ends. The CDR3 protein is CARKGGANYGYTF. CDR3 bases: TGTGCCAGAAAAGGGGGGGCTAACTATGGCTACACCTTC.

This clonotype was recorded at least ten times. This chain joins TRBV27 and TRBJ1-2; D gene uncertain. The CDR3 runs 14 residues. V shed 1 base and J shed 8 bases, with 14 bases lying between them. Germline loops: CDR1 MNHEY, CDR2 SMNVEV (reference sequence). The CDR3 reads CASSLLAASEGYTF. As DNA, the CDR3 is TGTGCCAGCAGTTTATTGGCAGCCTCGGAAGGCTACACCTTC.

In this sample, this clonotype turned up a few times. The rearrangement links TRBV20-1 to TRBJ1-1; D is unresolved. Germline V gives CDR1 DFQATT, CDR2 SNEGSKA (reference sequence). This CDR3 is built from 14 residues. With 6 bases removed from V and 0 bases from J, the gap between germline ends came to 14 bases. The CDR3: CSALSTDMNTEAFF. The CDR3 DNA reads as TGCAGTGCCCTTTCGACGGATATGAACACTGAAGCTTTCTTT.

This clonotype was observed many times. V is TRBV29-1 and J is TRBJ1-2; the D is unclear. Germline V CDR1 and CDR2: SQVTM, ANQGSEA. Trimming took off 6 bases at V and 2 bases at J, with 10 bases between the two ends. The CDR3 covers 12 residues. The CDR3 region has the DNA TGCAGCGTGGCAATGGGGAACTATGGCTACACCTTC. Protein sequence: CSVAMGNYGYTF.

This clonotype was counted at least ten times. The chain uses TRBV4-2 and TRBJ2-3; a possible D gene is TRBD1 (5 bases). This CDR3 is 17 amino acids long. Germline loops: CDR1 LGHNA, CDR2 YNFKEQ. V shed 0 bases and J shed 2 bases, with 15 bases lying between them. In DNA, the CDR3 is TGTGCCAGCAGCCAAGATTTCGGCAGGGTCCCCACAGATACGCAGTATTTT. Residues: CASSQDFGRVPTDTQYF.

The chain is built from TRBV11-3 and TRBJ1-2, with D possibly being TRBD1 (5 bases). The CDR3 spans 18 residues. Germline loops: CDR1 SGHNT, CDR2 YENEEA. The V end was cut by 1 base, the J end by 3 bases, with 21 bases between. For the CDR3, the DNA is TGTGCCAGCAGCTTAGCCTTCGGGAAGGGAGGAGGGGACTATGGCTACACCTTC. Its protein is CASSLAFGKGGGDYGYTF.

This clonotype was seen at least ten times. The chain uses TRBV18 and TRBJ2-5, with D unresolved. The germline gives CDR1 KGHSH, CDR2 LQKENI. V was shortened by 2 bases and J by 1 base, with 14 bases between the two germline ends. The CDR3 is 16 amino acids. The CDR3 DNA reads as TGTGCCAGCTCACCAGCGATCCAGAAATTCCAAGAGACCCAGTACTTC. This encodes CASSPAIQKFQETQYF.

The table lists this clonotype with many counts. The chain recombines TRBV12-3 or TRBV12-4 with TRBJ2-1, with TRBD1 matching 7 bases. The V gene end was trimmed by 3 bases and the J gene end by 7 bases; junction bases not matched to a gene: 9. The length of the CDR3 is 15 residues. This CDR3 reads CASSFDRVINNEQFF. DNA of the CDR3: TGTGCCAGCAGTTTTGACAGGGTGATCAATAATGAGCAGTTCTTC.

Turning to this clonotype: A much larger clone is a single base away; this may be a read error. The rearrangement uses TRBV3-1 and TRBJ2-1; D might be TRBD1 (6 bases). From germline, CDR1 is LGHDT and CDR2 YNNKEL (reference sequence). This CDR3 is built from 12 residues. V shed 2 bases and J shed 9 bases, with 8 bases lying between them. CDR3 loop: CASSQSGVEQFF. Written as DNA, the CDR3 is TGTGCCAGCAGCCAATCAGGGGTTGAGCAGTTCTTC.

This clonotype was detected only a few times. V gene TRBV19 combines with J gene TRBJ2-7; the D gene could be TRBD1 or TRBD2 (5 bases each). Germline V CDR1 and CDR2: LNHDA, SQIVND (reference sequence). The CDR3 consists of 14 residues. V was clipped by 8 bases and J by 3 bases, with 17 bases between them. The CDR3 is CASGPGTDVYEQYF. As DNA, the CDR3 is TGTGCCAGTGGCCCCGGGACGGATGTCTACGAGCAGTACTTC. Variable domain in full (rest from reference TRBV19 and TRBJ2-7): DGGITQSPKYLFRKEGQNVTLSCEQNLNHDAMYWYRQDPGQGLRLIYYSQIVNDFQKGDIAEGYSVSREKKESFPLTVTSAQKNPTAFYLCASGPGTDVYEQYFGPGTRLTVT.